This is a list of T cell receptor beta chains from one sample in a study of shared clonotypes between healthy human individuals. Profiled with immunoSEQ multiplex PCR; TCRdb holds only in-frame clones, not every one. Of roughly 1,000,000 clones listed, approximately 78% are singletons. Sample: memory CD4+ T cells from PBMCs. Receptors originate from a young man in good health. Some clones in this sample may be carry-over from other donors' samples. CDR3s include the opening cysteine and the closing phenylalanine or tryptophan. A D gene is named only where the DNA matches it firmly. Not all rows give a size; the values are once, few, many and, for expanded clones, a class.

d_call clone_size j_call v_call cdr3_length cdr3_nt cdr3_aa
. . TRBJ2-5 TRBV15 11 TGTGCCACCAAAGATGTAGAGACCCAGTACTTC CATKDVETQYF
TRBD1 . TRBJ2-6 TRBV5-1 15 TGCGCCAGCAGCCAAGACAGGGCTGGGGCCAACGTCCTGACTTTC CASSQDRAGANVLTF
. . TRBJ2-7 TRBV19 16 TGTGCCAGTAGTACATCTTCAGCGGAACGCCCCAACGAGCAGTACTTC CASSTSSAERPNEQYF
TRBD1 . TRBJ2-7 TRBV5-1 15 TGCGCCAGCAGCTTGAGACAGGGGGCCTTCTACGAGCAGTACTTC CASSLRQGAFYEQYF
TRBD1 . TRBJ2-7 TRBV4-2 16 TGTGCCAGCAGCGCCGCCGGGACAGGGGGCGGCTACGAGCAGTACTTC CASSAAGTGGGYEQYF
TRBD1 many TRBJ2-7 TRBV28 15 TGTGCCAGCAGTTCTCCGGGACAGGGTTCTTACGAGCAGTACTTC CASSSPGQGSYEQYF
. once TRBJ2-7 TRBV7-8 14 TGTGCCAGCAGCGCGCCCCGGGACAACTACGAGCAGTACTTC CASSAPRDNYEQYF
TRBD2 . TRBJ2-7 TRBV5-5 15 TGTGCCAGCAGCTTCAGACTAGCGGAACCCTACGAGCAGTACTTC CASSFRLAEPYEQYF
. . TRBJ1-1 TRBV27 14 TGTGCCAGCAGTCGAAAGGACAGAGGGACTGAAGCTTTCTTT CASSRKDRGTEAFF
. . TRBJ2-1 TRBV7-3 18 TGTGCCAGCAGCTTAGGGGTGGGAGCGGACCCCTCCTACAATGAGCAGTTCTTC CASSLGVGADPSYNEQFF
. . TRBJ2-7 TRBV7-6 15 TGTGCCAGCAGCTTATCTCCGGGGGACTCCTACGAGCAGTACTTC CASSLSPGDSYEQYF
. . TRBJ2-1 TRBV5-1 15 TGCGCCAGCAGCCCCGGGACGGGCCTCTACAATGAGCAGTTCTTC CASSPGTGLYNEQFF
TRBD2 many TRBJ2-1 TRBV5-1 18 TGCGCCAGCAGCTTGGGGTCTAGCGGGTCGCGATCCTACAATGAGCAGTTCTTC CASSLGSSGSRSYNEQFF
TRBD2 . TRBJ2-2 TRBV5-1 15 TGCGCCAGCAGCCCTAGCGGAGGGAACACCGGGGAGCTGTTTTTT CASSPSGGNTGELFF
. . TRBJ1-1 TRBV16 13 TGTGCCAGCAGCCAGGGCACGAACACTGAAGCTTTCTTT CASSQGTNTEAFF
. many TRBJ1-1 TRBV9 15 TGTGCCAGCAGCGTCAAAGGCGGTATGAACACTGAAGCTTTCTTT CASSVKGGMNTEAFF
TRBD1 . TRBJ1-2 TRBV5-5 18 TGTGCCAGCAGCCCCATGCCGGGACAGTCCCACCTTAACTATGGCTACACCTTC CASSPMPGQSHLNYGYTF
TRBD2 . TRBJ2-5 TRBV7-2 17 TGTGCCAGCAGCTTAAGTTCTTCGGCTAGCGGCGCGGAGACCCAGTACTTC CASSLSSSASGAETQYF
. . TRBJ1-5 TRBV19 15 TGTGCCAGTAATTCGGGGGCAGGAGGCAATCAGCCCCAGCATTTT CASNSGAGGNQPQHF
. . TRBJ2-7 TRBV5-1 13 TGCGCCAGCAGCCTTGGGCCAGCCTACGAGCAGTACTTC CASSLGPAYEQYF
. . TRBJ2-2 TRBV27 15 TGTGCCAGCAGTGTCACGAAGGCGTTCACCGGGGAGCTGTTTTTT CASSVTKAFTGELFF
. . TRBJ1-2 TRBV28 11 TGTGCCAGCGGACCTGCCTATGGCTACACCTTC CASGPAYGYTF
. . TRBJ2-5 TRBV2 13 TGTGCCAGCAGCCCTGAGCGTTGGGAGACCCAGTACTTC CASSPERWETQYF
TRBD2 . TRBJ2-2 TRBV19 17 TGTGCCAGTAGCCCCGGACTAGCGGGGGCGAACACCGGGGAGCTGTTTTTT CASSPGLAGANTGELFF
TRBD1 once TRBJ2-7 TRBV7-3 14 TGTGCCAGCAGCTCGGGGACAGGGGTATACGAGCAGTACTTC CASSSGTGVYEQYF
. . TRBJ2-2 TRBV30 14 TGTGCCTGGAGACGGGACGCGACCACCGGGGAGCTGTTTTTT CAWRRDATTGELFF
TRBD1 . TRBJ1-5 TRBV28 17 TGTGCCAGCTCCTCTCCGGGACAGGGGATTGGGAATCAGCCCCAGCATTTT CASSSPGQGIGNQPQHF
TRBD2 . TRBJ2-1 TRBV27 15 TGTGCCAGCAGTTCGAGACTAGCGGGAGTCAATGAGCAGTTCTTC CASSSRLAGVNEQFF
. . TRBJ1-5 TRBV28 16 TGTGCTAGCAGTTTATCAGGCGCTTATAGCAATCAGCCCCAGCATTTT CASSLSGAYSNQPQHF
TRBD2 . TRBJ2-7 TRBV4-1 14 TGCGCCAGCAGCCGACTAGCGGGGTCCTACGAGCAGTACTTC CASSRLAGSYEQYF
. . TRBJ2-1 TRBV11-3 12 TGTGCCAGCAGCCCGCGGTCCAATGAGCAGTTCTTC CASSPRSNEQFF
. . TRBJ1-2 TRBV5-8 15 TGTGCCAGCAGCTTGGGAGGGGCAGGTGACTATGGCTACACCTTC CASSLGGAGDYGYTF
. . TRBJ2-5 TRBV5-1 14 TGCGCCAGCAGCGGTTCCCCAGGTCAAGAGACCCAGTACTTC CASSGSPGQETQYF
TRBD1 few TRBJ1-2 TRBV7-9 14 TGTGCCAGCAGCTTAGCGGGACAGAACTATGGCTACACCTTC CASSLAGQNYGYTF
. . TRBJ1-4 TRBV7-9 14 TGTGCCAGCAGCTTAACGGGGAAGGGTGAAAAACTGTTTTTT CASSLTGKGEKLFF
. few TRBJ1-4 TRBV28 12 TGTGCCAGCAGTTACTACAATGAAAAACTGTTTTTT CASSYYNEKLFF
TRBD1 . TRBJ1-1 TRBV5-4 15 TGTGCCACGAGGAAAACCGGGACAGGGGGGACTGAAGCTTTCTTT CATRKTGTGGTEAFF
TRBD1 . TRBJ2-7 TRBV14 12 TGTGCCAGCAGCCGAGGGACAGGGGAGCCGTACTTC CASSRGTGEPYF
. once TRBJ2-1 TRBV6-5 12 TGTGCCAGCACTAACTGGGAGAATGAGCAGTTCTTC CASTNWENEQFF
. . TRBJ2-7 TRBV4-1 16 TGCGCCAGCAGCCCTCAACGACTAGGAGTGTCGTACGAGCAGTACTTC CASSPQRLGVSYEQYF
. . TRBJ2-5 TRBV7-9 15 TGTGCCAGCACCCGGCTCCTAAATAACTTAGAGACCCAGTACTTC CASTRLLNNLETQYF
. . TRBJ2-5 TRBV7-2 16 TGTGCCAGCAGCTTAGGGGGGAGAAGGATAGGGGAGACCCAGTACTTC CASSLGGRRIGETQYF
TRBD2 . TRBJ2-5 TRBV2 14 TGTGCCAGCAGTGAGCGGGAGTATCAAGAGACCCAGTACTTC CASSEREYQETQYF
. many TRBJ1-2 TRBV6-1 12 TGTGCCAGCAGTGAAAGGGGATGGGGCTACACCTTC CASSERGWGYTF
. . TRBJ2-5 TRBV5-1 16 TGCGCCAGCAGCTTGGGGAGCGGTATGTACCAAGAGACCCAGTACTTC CASSLGSGMYQETQYF
. . TRBJ2-1 TRBV4-1 16 TGCGCCAGCAGCCAAGTTTACGGGTTGAACTACAATGAGCAGTTCTTC CASSQVYGLNYNEQFF
. . TRBJ1-5 TRBV18 14 TGTGCCAGCACGGACAGCAATAGCAATCAGCCCCAGCATTTT CASTDSNSNQPQHF
TRBD1 . TRBJ1-5 TRBV6-1 16 TGTGCCAGCAGTGAGCGGACAGGCTATAGCAATCAGCCCCAGCATTTT CASSERTGYSNQPQHF
. . TRBJ2-6 TRBV6-1 14 TGTGCCAGCAGTGAGGTGGCTGGGGCCAACGTCCTGACTTTC CASSEVAGANVLTF
. . TRBJ2-1 TRBV9 20 TGTGCCAGCAGCCCCCGGGGTGGGGAAGGGACGAAACCATCCTACAATGAGCAGTTCTTC CASSPRGGEGTKPSYNEQFF
TRBD1 . TRBJ2-1 TRBV27 16 TGTGCCAGCAGGGGGACAGTTCGGACCTACTACAATGAGCAGTTCTTC CASRGTVRTYYNEQFF
. . TRBJ2-2 TRBV6-5 16 TGTGCCAGCAGTTACTCCTGGACAGTTACCACCGGGGAGCTGTTTTTT CASSYSWTVTTGELFF
. . TRBJ2-1 TRBV5-6 11 TGTGCCAGCAGCTTGGCCCGTGAGCAGTTCTTC CASSLAREQFF
. few TRBJ1-2 TRBV30 12 TGTGCCTGGAAGGGGAGGGACTATGGCTACACCTTC CAWKGRDYGYTF
. . TRBJ1-2 TRBV5-4 17 TGTGCCAGCAGCTCCCCGGCGGGGACTGAGCCTCTCGATGGCTACACCTTC CASSSPAGTEPLDGYTF
TRBD2 . TRBJ2-3 TRBV7-9 16 TGTGCCAGCAGCTTAGCTCTAGCGGGAGGATCCGATACGCAGTATTTT CASSLALAGGSDTQYF